This entry features one T cell receptor beta chain sequence. Deletions cut 2 bases from V and 1 base from J, with 8 bases between. The CDR3 is 14 residues long. Germline CDR1 MDHEN, CDR2 SYDVKM. Covering alpha and beta chains, TRAV- and TRBV-specific primers were used for the first-strand cDNA. Both a constant-region primer and a V-primer adapter served to amplify TCRs across 20 to 25 PCR cycles. One entry per CDR3 protein, called by TCRdb with MiXCR from the reads. The sample records roughly 13,000 distinct CDR3 sequences, roughly 60% being singletons. The data were taken from a study of low-dose radiotherapy and immunotherapy resistance in tumors.

The TCR was taken from a human donor with advanced metastatic prostate, ovarian, gallbladder or colorectal cancer (not recorded which). This table probably holds off-target reads from a library built for another chain. The rearrangement links TRBV28 to TRBJ1-1, with D unresolved. The CDR3 DNA reads TGTGCCAGCAGTTTAAACCCCGCGAACACTGAAGCTTTCTTT. Amino acid sequence: CASSLNPANTEAFF.